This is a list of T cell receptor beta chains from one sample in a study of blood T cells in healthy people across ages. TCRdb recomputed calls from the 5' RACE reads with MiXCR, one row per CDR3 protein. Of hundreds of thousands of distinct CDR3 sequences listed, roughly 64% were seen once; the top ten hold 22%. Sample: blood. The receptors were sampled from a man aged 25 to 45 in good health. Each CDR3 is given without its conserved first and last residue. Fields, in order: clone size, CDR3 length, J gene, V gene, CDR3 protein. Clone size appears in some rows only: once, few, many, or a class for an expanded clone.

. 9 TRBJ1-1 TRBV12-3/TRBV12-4 ASSAAYEAF
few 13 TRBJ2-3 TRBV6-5 ASSYGGGGADTQY
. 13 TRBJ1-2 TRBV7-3 ASSIAATGGHGYT
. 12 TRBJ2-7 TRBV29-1 SVKRTPEAYEQY
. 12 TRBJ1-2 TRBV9 ASSVPNQGYGYT
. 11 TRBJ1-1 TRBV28 ASFPLPSTEAF
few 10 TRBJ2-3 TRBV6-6 ATSRITDTQY
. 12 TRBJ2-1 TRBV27 ASSLSFGVNEQF
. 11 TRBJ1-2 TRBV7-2 ASSLGGSHGYT
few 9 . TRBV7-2 ASRYLREQY
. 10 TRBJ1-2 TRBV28 ASTRADYGYT
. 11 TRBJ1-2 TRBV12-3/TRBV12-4 ASSLARGRGYT
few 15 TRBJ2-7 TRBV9 ASSVAPPGSGRGEQY
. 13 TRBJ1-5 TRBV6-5 ASSRTENSNQPQH
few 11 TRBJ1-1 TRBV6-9 ASTLTGNTEAF
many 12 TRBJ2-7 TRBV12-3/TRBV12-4 ASSLAGASYEQY
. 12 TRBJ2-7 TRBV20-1 SAGGTGGTYEQY
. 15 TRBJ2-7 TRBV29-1 SVEDLGRENTTYEQY
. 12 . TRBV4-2 ASSLNDWAYEQY
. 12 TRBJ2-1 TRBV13 ASSYRDRINEQF
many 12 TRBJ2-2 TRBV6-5 ASSQGGNTGELF
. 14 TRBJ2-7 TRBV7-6 ASSSRRTISSDEQY
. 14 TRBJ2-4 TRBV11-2 ASSLASGGAANIQY
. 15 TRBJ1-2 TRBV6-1 ASSGRTWAGVDYGYT
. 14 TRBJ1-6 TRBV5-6 ASSLRRIAGNSPLH
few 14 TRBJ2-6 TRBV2 ASRDRASSGANVLT